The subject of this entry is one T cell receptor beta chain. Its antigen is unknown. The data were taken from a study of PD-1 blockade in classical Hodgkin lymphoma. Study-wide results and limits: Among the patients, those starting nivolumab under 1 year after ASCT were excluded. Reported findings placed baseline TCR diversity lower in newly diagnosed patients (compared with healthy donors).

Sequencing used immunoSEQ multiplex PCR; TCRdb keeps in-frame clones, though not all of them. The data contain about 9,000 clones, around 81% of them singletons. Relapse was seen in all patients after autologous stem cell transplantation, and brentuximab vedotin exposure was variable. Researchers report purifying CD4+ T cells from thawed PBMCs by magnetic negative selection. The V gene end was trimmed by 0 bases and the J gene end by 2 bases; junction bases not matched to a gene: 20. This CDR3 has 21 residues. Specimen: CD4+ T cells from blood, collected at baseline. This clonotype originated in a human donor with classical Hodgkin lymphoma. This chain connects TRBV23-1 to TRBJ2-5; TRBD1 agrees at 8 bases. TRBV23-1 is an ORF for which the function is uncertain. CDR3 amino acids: CASSQSKTKLPRQGRQETQYF. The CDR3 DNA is TGCGCCAGCAGTCAATCTAAAACTAAGCTCCCCCGACAGGGGAGGCAAGAGACCCAGTACTTC.